What follows describes a single T cell receptor (beta chain). The data are from a study of cytomegalovirus exposure and HLA in healthy donors. Study details: Within an early data release were tens of millions of unique TCRs drawn from HLA-typed donors.

The CDR3 spans 13 residues. Germline CDR1 LNHDA, CDR2 SQIVND (reference sequence). Trimming removed 9 bases from V and 3 bases from J; junction bases left unmatched: 4. Researchers ran the PCR with 60 Vbeta and 13 Jbeta primers. Using immunoSEQ multiplex PCR, the repertoire was profiled, and TCRdb retains in-frame clones only, with some absent. The table includes roughly 120,000 clones, about 73% detected once. This clonotype was obtained from a woman aged 45-65 years in good health and CMV-seropositive. Sequencing used PBMCs. The V call is TRBV19, the J call TRBJ2-1, with 8 positions matching TRBD1. CDR3 sequence: CASDRGFYNEQFF. CDR3 nucleotide sequence: TGTGCCAGCGACAGGGGATTCTACAATGAGCAGTTCTTC.